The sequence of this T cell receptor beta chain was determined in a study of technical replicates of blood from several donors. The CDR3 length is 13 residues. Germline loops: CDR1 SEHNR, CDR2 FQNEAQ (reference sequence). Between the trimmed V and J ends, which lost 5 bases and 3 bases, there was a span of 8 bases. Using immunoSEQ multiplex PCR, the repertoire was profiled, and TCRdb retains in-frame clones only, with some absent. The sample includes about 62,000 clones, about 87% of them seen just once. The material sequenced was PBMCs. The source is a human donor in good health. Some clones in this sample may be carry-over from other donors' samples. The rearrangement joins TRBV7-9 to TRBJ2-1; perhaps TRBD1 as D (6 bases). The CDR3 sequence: CASSKDSYNEQFF. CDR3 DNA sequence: TGTGCCAGCAGCAAGGACAGCTACAATGAGCAGTTCTTC.